Listed below are T cell receptor beta chains from one sample, sequenced in a study of response to subunit inactivated influenza vaccine. TCRdb ran MiXCR on the RT-PCR reads and lists one entry per CDR3 protein. Altogether some 500,000 distinct CDR3 sequences are present, 25% being singletons, with the ten largest covering 1.5% to 2%. The specimen comprised CD4+ T cells sorted from PBMCs, sampled less than 6 days after vaccination. The source of these receptors is a man aged 50-59 years who received an inactivated influenza vaccine. CDR3s include the opening cysteine and the closing phenylalanine or tryptophan. Each record gives: CDR3 DNA, CDR3 protein, CDR3 length, J gene, V gene, clone size, D gene. The D gene is left open where the match is weak. The size of a clone is reported for some rows only, either as once, few or many, or as a class for expanded clones.

cdr3_nt: TGTGCCAGCCAGGGGGACACCCTCTACGAGCAGTACTTC; cdr3_aa: CASQGDTLYEQYF; cdr3_length: 13; j_call: TRBJ2-7; v_call: TRBV2; clone_size: .; d_call: TRBD1
cdr3_nt: TGTGCCAGCAGTTTGTTCGGAGCTGAGACCCAGTACTTC; cdr3_aa: CASSLFGAETQYF; cdr3_length: 13; j_call: TRBJ2-5; v_call: TRBV12-3/TRBV12-4; clone_size: few; d_call: .
cdr3_nt: TGTGCCAGCAGCTGGGCGGTGGATACGCAGTATTTT; cdr3_aa: CASSWAVDTQYF; cdr3_length: 12; j_call: TRBJ2-3; v_call: TRBV12-3/TRBV12-4; clone_size: many; d_call: .
cdr3_nt: TGCGCCAGCAGCTTGGGGGACGTGGGGGAGCAGTACTTC; cdr3_aa: CASSLGDVGEQYF; cdr3_length: 13; j_call: TRBJ2-7; v_call: TRBV5-1; clone_size: .; d_call: .
cdr3_nt: TGTGCCAGCAGTGAAGTCCAGGGAGTAGCCGGGGAGCTGTTTTTT; cdr3_aa: CASSEVQGVAGELFF; cdr3_length: 15; j_call: TRBJ2-2; v_call: TRBV25-1; clone_size: .; d_call: .
cdr3_nt: TGCAGTGCCAAAGACCCCGTGAAGGCTTTCTTT; cdr3_aa: CSAKDPVKAFF; cdr3_length: 11; j_call: TRBJ1-1; v_call: TRBV20-1; clone_size: many; d_call: .
cdr3_nt: TGCAGTGCTAGGGCACCTTTGGTGGAGACCCAGTACTTC; cdr3_aa: CSARAPLVETQYF; cdr3_length: 13; j_call: TRBJ2-5; v_call: TRBV20-1; clone_size: few; d_call: .
cdr3_nt: TGTGCCAGCAGCCCCCTCGCGGCGGGAGGGCCCAAAAACATTCAGTACTTC; cdr3_aa: CASSPLAAGGPKNIQYF; cdr3_length: 17; j_call: TRBJ2-4; v_call: TRBV27; clone_size: .; d_call: TRBD2
cdr3_nt: TGTGCCAGCAGCTTTTCCGGGACAGGCCAAGAGACCCAGTACTTC; cdr3_aa: CASSFSGTGQETQYF; cdr3_length: 15; j_call: TRBJ2-5; v_call: TRBV11-1; clone_size: .; d_call: TRBD1
cdr3_nt: TGTGCCAGCAGTTTATCAGAGCGGGGGTATCATGAGCAGTTCTTC; cdr3_aa: CASSLSERGYHEQFF; cdr3_length: 15; j_call: TRBJ2-1; v_call: TRBV27; clone_size: .; d_call: TRBD2
cdr3_nt: TGCAGCGCCGCCCCCGGGACAGGGGGCTACGAGCAGTACTTC; cdr3_aa: CSAAPGTGGYEQYF; cdr3_length: 14; j_call: TRBJ2-7; v_call: TRBV29-1; clone_size: .; d_call: TRBD1
cdr3_nt: TGCAGTGCTTTGGTGGGGGCCCAAGTGAACACTGAAGCTTTCTTT; cdr3_aa: CSALVGAQVNTEAFF; cdr3_length: 15; j_call: TRBJ1-1; v_call: TRBV20-1; clone_size: many; d_call: .
cdr3_nt: TGTGCCAGCAGCTTGAAGTTTAGGACAGGGTTTAGATACGAGCAGTACTTC; cdr3_aa: CASSLKFRTGFRYEQYF; cdr3_length: 17; j_call: TRBJ2-7; v_call: TRBV5-6; clone_size: few; d_call: TRBD1
cdr3_nt: TGTGCCAGCAGGACAGGGATGAACACTGAAGCTTTCTTT; cdr3_aa: CASRTGMNTEAFF; cdr3_length: 13; j_call: TRBJ1-1; v_call: TRBV7-2; clone_size: many; d_call: TRBD1